The entry below gives a single TCR beta chain sequence along with its context. These data originate in a study of blood T cell repertoires in COVID-19. At the level of the study: The analysed material was cDNA or gDNA that came from T cells, B-cell-depleted T cells, or PBMCs.

Trimming cost V 2 bases and J 0 bases, with 22 bases left between them. Germline V gene data show CDR1 as LNHDA and CDR2 as SQIVND (reference sequence). The CDR3 consists of 20 residues. TCRdb's copy holds only in-frame clones and misses some; the assay was immunoSEQ multiplex PCR. The table records more than 150,000 clones, around 80% of them present only once. This clonotype was sampled from a woman aged 60 to 75 who had recovered from COVID-19. This rearrangement joins TRBV19 to TRBJ2-2; the D gene is possibly TRBD2 (5 bases). The source material was PBMCs or T cells enriched from blood (not recorded which). The DNA for the CDR3 is TGTGCCAGTAGTATATTACTCGAGCGGAGGCCACATTCGAACACCGGGGAGCTGTTTTTT. As protein: CASSILLERRPHSNTGELFF.